The 18 T cell receptor beta chains below were found in one sample sequenced in a study of blood T cell repertoires in COVID-19. Assay: immunoSEQ multiplex PCR; the TCRdb copy retains only in-frame clones and omits some. The sample has over 55,000 clones, 65% to 90% seen once; the top ten hold approximately 25%. The sample comprised peripheral blood. The receptors were gathered from a man aged 50 to 60 with acute or convalescent COVID-19.

V gene TRBV2 combines with J gene TRBJ1-4; D unresolved. Trimming removed 8 bases from V and 8 bases from J, with 12 bases in between. The CDR3 loop spans 12 amino acids. Germline-derived CDR1 and CDR2 are SNHLY and FYNNEI. The CDR3 reads CASSVGAEKLFF. The CDR3, as DNA: TGTGCCAGCTCGGTTGGTGCCGAAAAACTGTTTTTT.

J is TRBJ1-5 and V is TRBV19; D ambiguous. Germline V CDR1 and CDR2: LNHDA, SQIVND (reference sequence). V gave up 5 bases and J gave up 2 bases, with 13 bases separating them. The CDR3 is 15 amino acids. Here the CDR3 reads CASSPESGRNQPQHF. The CDR3 DNA follows: TGTGCCAGTAGTCCCGAGTCAGGTCGCAATCAGCCCCAGCATTTT.

V is TRBV4-2 and J is TRBJ1-2; weak D call: TRBD1 (5 bases). The CDR3 totals 13 residues. Germline CDR1 is LGHNA and CDR2 is YNFKEQ. The ends were cut back, 0 bases at V and 7 bases at J, with 9 bases in the middle. CDR3 amino acids: CASSQEAGTGYTF. CDR3 sequence (DNA): TGTGCCAGCAGCCAAGAGGCGGGGACTGGCTACACCTTC.

The chain links TRBV20-1 to TRBJ1-2; D is unresolved. Germline CDR1 is DFQATT and CDR2 is SNEGSKA (reference sequence). This CDR3 region has 15 residues. V was cut by 3 bases and J by 4 bases, with 18 bases left in between. CDR3 residues: CSASPQVASGYGYTF. The CDR3 coding sequence is TGCAGTGCTAGTCCCCAGGTTGCCTCAGGCTATGGCTACACCTTC.

This chain connects TRBV5-6 to TRBJ2-3; 8 nucleotides match TRBD2. The CDR3 totals 17 residues. J gave up 0 bases and V 0 bases, and 6 bases lay outside the gene matches. Germline V lookup: CDR1 SGHDT, CDR2 YYEEEE. The CDR3 DNA is TGTGCCAGCAGCTTGGTTAGCGGGGCGGCAAGCACAGATACGCAGTATTTT. The encoded protein is CASSLVSGAASTDTQYF.

This chain connects TRBV5-4 to TRBJ2-7; D possibly corresponds to TRBD1 (6 bases). Germline V CDR1 and CDR2: SGHNT, YYREEE (reference sequence). This CDR3 has 14 residues. V gave up 4 bases and J gave up 3 bases, with 14 bases separating them. The CDR3 is CASSHRAADYEQYF. CDR3 DNA: TGTGCCAGCAGCCACAGGGCGGCGGACTACGAGCAGTACTTC.

This rearrangement joins TRBV7-2 to TRBJ2-5; weak D call: TRBD1 (6 bases). This CDR3 spans 14 amino acids. V was trimmed by 4 bases and J by 1 base, leaving 10 bases between them. CDR1 and CDR2 from the germline V gene are SGHTA and FQGNSA. This chain's CDR3 is CASSSTGSQETQYF. For the CDR3, the DNA is TGTGCCAGCAGCTCCACAGGGAGCCAAGAGACCCAGTACTTC.

This sequence joins TRBV2 and TRBJ2-7; 12 positions match TRBD1. Unmatched junction bases numbered 7, after V lost 6 bases and J lost 10 bases. The germline CDR1 and CDR2 sequences are SNHLY and FYNNEI. The CDR3 runs 13 residues. CDR3 DNA sequence: TGTGCCAGCAGCTCCGGGACAGGGGGCCAACAGTACGTC. It codes for CASSSGTGGQQYV.

The chain uses TRBV19 and TRBJ2-3, with D hard to call. Germline values: CDR1 LNHDA, CDR2 SQIVND (reference sequence). This CDR3 region has 14 residues. V shed 0 bases and J shed 1 base, with 5 bases lying between them. Here the CDR3 reads CASSIDVGTDTQYF. The CDR3, as DNA: TGTGCCAGTAGTATAGATGTAGGCACAGATACGCAGTATTTT.

The chain couples TRBV24-1 to TRBJ2-7; D gene uncertain. This CDR3 has 15 residues. Trimming left V 6 bases short and J 2 bases short, with 16 bases between. Germline CDR1 KGHDR, CDR2 SFDVKD. The CDR3 loop reads CATSPRAGDAYEQYF. The DNA for the CDR3 is TGTGCCACCAGTCCCAGAGCAGGTGATGCCTACGAGCAGTACTTC.

This clone was seen just once. The J gene is TRBJ1-6, the V gene TRBV4-2, with D uncertain. There are 16 residues in the CDR3. V was shortened by 0 bases and J by 9 bases, with 15 bases between the two germline ends. CDR1 and CDR2 (germline): LGHNA, YNFKEQ. In DNA form, the CDR3 reads TGTGCCAGCAGCCAAGATCAGGTCGATGTCGTTTCACCCCTCCACTTT. Protein sequence: CASSQDQVDVVSPLHF.

The chain is built from TRBV27 and TRBJ2-3; 14 bases are a match to TRBD2. The germline V gene encodes CDR1 MNHEY and CDR2 SMNVEV (reference sequence). The CDR3 sequence is 19 residues long. V dropped 5 bases and J dropped 3; count of bases not matched to a gene: 13. The CDR3 sequence is CASSPLGTSGGGSTDTQYF. The CDR3 DNA follows: TGTGCCAGCAGTCCACTCGGGACTAGCGGGGGTGGAAGTACAGATACGCAGTATTTT.

The rearrangement joins TRBV14 to TRBJ2-5; D ambiguous. The V end lost 4 bases, the J end lost 1 base, and 13 bases lay between the germline ends. The CDR3 extends over 15 amino acids. CDR1 and CDR2 from the germline V gene are SGHDN and FVKESK. The CDR3 region is CASSLQMAFQETQYF. The CDR3 nucleotides are TGTGCCAGCAGCCTCCAAATGGCATTCCAAGAGACCCAGTACTTC.

This rearrangement joins TRBV5-5 to TRBJ1-2, with 8 bases lining up with TRBD1. Germline V lookup: CDR1 SGHKS, CDR2 YYEKEE (reference sequence). V was pared by 1 base and J by 5 bases, with 13 bases of the junction left unmatched. This CDR3 region has 17 residues. CDR3 loop: CASSLRSQGAEGYGYTF. The CDR3 DNA sequence: TGTGCCAGCAGCTTGAGGTCCCAGGGGGCGGAGGGGTATGGCTACACCTTC.

The chain recombines TRBV7-2 with TRBJ1-2; D is ambiguous. The CDR3 is 14 residues long. In germline, CDR1 is SGHTA, CDR2 FQGNSA. Between the trimmed V and J ends, which lost 2 bases and 0 bases, there was a span of 7 bases. CDR3 nucleotides: TGTGCCAGCAGCTTAAGCTCTACTAACTATGGCTACACCTTC. Residues: CASSLSSTNYGYTF.

V is TRBV13 and J is TRBJ1-1, with D possibly TRBD1 on 6 matching bases. Trimming left V 6 bases short and J 4 bases short, with 9 bases between. This CDR3 has 12 residues. Per germline, CDR1 PRHDT and CDR2 FYEKMQ (reference sequence). This chain's CDR3 is CASRGDITEAFF. The CDR3 region has the DNA TGTGCCAGCAGAGGGGACATCACTGAAGCTTTCTTT.

CDR3 in amino acids: CASSQSPGDTEAFF. The CDR3 DNA follows: TGTGCCAGCAGCCAGAGTCCGGGGGACACTGAAGCTTTCTTT. The chain links TRBV14 to TRBJ1-1; D perhaps matches TRBD1 (5 bases). CDR1 is SGHDN and CDR2 is FVKESK in the germline V gene. This CDR3 has 14 residues. V was clipped by 3 bases and J by 3 bases, with 11 bases between them. The variable domain in full, with the rest retrieved from reference TRBV14 and TRBJ1-1, is EAGVTQFPSHSVIEKGQTVTLRCDPISGHDNLYWYRRVMGKEIKFLLHFVKESKQDESGMPNNRFLAERTGGTYSTLKVQPAELEDSGVYFCASSQSPGDTEAFFGQGTRLTVV.

The V and J genes are TRBV6-1 and TRBJ2-2, with D tentatively TRBD2 (5 bases). This CDR3 contains 16 residues. Per the germline V gene, CDR1 is MNHNS and CDR2 is SASEGT. V gave up 1 base and J gave up 0 bases, with 9 bases separating them. The CDR3 DNA reads TGTGCCAGCAGTGAAGTACTTAGCGCGAACACCGGGGAGCTGTTTTTT. This encodes CASSEVLSANTGELFF.